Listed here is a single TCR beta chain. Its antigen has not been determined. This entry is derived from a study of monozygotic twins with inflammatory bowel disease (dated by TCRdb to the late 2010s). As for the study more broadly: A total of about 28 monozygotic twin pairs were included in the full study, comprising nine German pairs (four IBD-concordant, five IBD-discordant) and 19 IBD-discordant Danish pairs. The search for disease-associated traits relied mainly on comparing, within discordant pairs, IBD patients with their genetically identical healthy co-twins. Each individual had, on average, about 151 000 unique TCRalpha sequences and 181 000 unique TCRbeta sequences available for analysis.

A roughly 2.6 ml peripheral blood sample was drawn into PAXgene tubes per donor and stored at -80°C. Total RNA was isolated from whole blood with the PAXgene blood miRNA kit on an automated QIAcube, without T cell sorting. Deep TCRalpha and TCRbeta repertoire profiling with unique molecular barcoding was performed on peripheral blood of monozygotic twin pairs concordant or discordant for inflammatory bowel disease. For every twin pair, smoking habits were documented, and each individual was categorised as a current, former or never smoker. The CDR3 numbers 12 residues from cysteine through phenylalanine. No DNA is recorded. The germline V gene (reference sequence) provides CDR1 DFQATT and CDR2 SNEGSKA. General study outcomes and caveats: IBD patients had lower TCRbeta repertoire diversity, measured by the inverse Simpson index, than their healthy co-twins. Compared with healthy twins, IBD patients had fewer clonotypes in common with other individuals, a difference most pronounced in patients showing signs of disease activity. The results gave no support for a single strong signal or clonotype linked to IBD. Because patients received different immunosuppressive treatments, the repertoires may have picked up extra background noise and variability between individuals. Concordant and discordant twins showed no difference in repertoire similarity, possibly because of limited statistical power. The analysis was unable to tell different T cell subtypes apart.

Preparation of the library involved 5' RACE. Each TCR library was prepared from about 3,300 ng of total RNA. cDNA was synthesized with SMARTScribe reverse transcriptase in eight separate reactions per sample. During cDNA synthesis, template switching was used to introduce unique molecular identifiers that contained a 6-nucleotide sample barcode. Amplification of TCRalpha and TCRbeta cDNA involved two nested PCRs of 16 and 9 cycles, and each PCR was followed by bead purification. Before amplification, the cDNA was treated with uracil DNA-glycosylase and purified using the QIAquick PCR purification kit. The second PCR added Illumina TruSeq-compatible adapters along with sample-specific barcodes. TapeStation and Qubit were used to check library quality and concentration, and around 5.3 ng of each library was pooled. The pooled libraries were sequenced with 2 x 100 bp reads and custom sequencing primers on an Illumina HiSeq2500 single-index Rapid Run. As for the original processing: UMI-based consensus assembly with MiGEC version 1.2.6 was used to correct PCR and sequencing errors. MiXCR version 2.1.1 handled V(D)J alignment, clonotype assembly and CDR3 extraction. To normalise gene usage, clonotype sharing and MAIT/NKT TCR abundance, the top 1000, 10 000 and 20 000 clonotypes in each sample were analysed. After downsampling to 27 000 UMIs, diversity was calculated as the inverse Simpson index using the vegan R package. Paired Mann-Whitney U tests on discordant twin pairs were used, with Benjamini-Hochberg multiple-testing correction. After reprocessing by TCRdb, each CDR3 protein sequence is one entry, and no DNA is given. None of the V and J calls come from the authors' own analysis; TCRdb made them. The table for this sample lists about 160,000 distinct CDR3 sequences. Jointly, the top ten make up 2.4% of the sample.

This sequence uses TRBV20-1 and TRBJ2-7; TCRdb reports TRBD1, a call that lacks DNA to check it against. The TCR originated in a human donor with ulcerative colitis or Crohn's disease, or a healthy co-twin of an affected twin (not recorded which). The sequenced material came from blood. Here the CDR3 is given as CSAITPVYEQYF.